This T cell receptor beta chain was obtained from a study of cytomegalovirus exposure and HLA in healthy donors. About the research overall: Among the 400 or so donors who were genotyped, 70% to 90% fell in the genetic ancestry cluster that is associated with self-reported Caucasian donors.

Whole-study findings and limits: Earlier analysis yielded a pattern in which most TCR beta V segments were productive about 90% or about 30% of the time.

This CDR3 has 15 amino acids. V lost 5 bases, J lost 0 bases, and 5 bases stayed unmatched. Germline values: CDR1 MGHDK, CDR2 SYGVNS. PCR involved 60 Vbeta and 13 Jbeta primers. Sequencing used immunoSEQ multiplex PCR; TCRdb keeps in-frame clones, though not all of them. The data show about 130,000 clones, over 80% seen once. This clone was detected a few times. Its matching antigen is unknown. Material for sequencing was PBMCs. The clonotype was recovered from a man younger than 30 in good health and CMV-seropositive. The V gene is TRBV25-1, the J gene TRBJ1-1; TRBD1 agrees at 8 bases. Written as DNA, the CDR3 is TGTGCCAGCAGTACCAGGGACAGGATGAACACTGAAGCTTTCTTT. It specifies CASSTRDRMNTEAFF.